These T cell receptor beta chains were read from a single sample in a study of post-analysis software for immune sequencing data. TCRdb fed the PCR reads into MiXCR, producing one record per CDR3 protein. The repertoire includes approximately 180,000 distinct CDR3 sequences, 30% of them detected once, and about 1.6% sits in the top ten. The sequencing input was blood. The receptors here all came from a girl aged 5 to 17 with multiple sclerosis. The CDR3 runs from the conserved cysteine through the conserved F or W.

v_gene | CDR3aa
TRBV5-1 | CASSKTDTNNEQFF
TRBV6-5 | CASSRTSVLNNEQYF
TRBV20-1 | CSANPMSGRSYNEQFF
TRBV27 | CASSLLVAGGYNEQFF
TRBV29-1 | CSVVGDTDNEQFF
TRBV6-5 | CASSYSIGSGTLGYNEQFF
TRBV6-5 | CASSYLPPDTQYF
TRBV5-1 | CASSLAVGNTEAFF
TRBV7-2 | CASSLPSGSPDTQYF
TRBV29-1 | CSARDRTYYGYTF
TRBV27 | CASSLWGTGLNQPQHF
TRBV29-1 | CGVEVSPGAARGYTF
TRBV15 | CATSRSVGIRGTYNSPLHF
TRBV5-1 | CVSSPSPALDNEQFF
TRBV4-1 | CASSPGHFGNTEAFF
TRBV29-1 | CSDHRGQFF
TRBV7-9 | CASSLIGTGTYEQYF
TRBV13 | CASSLGQGESPLHF
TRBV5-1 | CASSQTSGTYEQYF
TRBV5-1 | CASSLVSTGNQAYEQYF
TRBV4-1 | CASSQVNYGYTF
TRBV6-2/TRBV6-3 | CASTRGDGNDEQFF
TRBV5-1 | CASSFGQGGYGYTF
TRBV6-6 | CASLGSDRALNQPQHF
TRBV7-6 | CASSRRTSGTDTQYF
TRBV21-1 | CASSRRGRALTIYGYTF
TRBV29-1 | CSVDLRDRGYLNYGYTF
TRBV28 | CASRDSKNIQYF
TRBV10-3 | CAISGKSGTDSYEQYF
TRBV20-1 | CSARKAGGRGNEQFF
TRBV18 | CASSPHGRHGYTF
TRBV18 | CASSLSQADHEQYF
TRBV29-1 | CSVVGRGELFF
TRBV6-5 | CASSRTSEGLQETQYF
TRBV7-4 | CASSIRTSGIEEGKNIQYF
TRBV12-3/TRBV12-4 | CASSLTGARNSPLHF
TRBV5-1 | CASSLRPGVDYEQYF
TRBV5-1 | CASSLGGAAMNTEAFF
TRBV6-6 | CASSHSRVYNEQFF
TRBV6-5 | CASKGYGDTGELFF
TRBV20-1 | CSAPPRGPTYNEQFF
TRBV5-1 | CASKEQVVDTEAFF
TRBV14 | CASSQGLGFEEQFF
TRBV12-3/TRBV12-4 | CASSQDCEQYF
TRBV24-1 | CATSDGLVIDTQYF
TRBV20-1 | CSARGGTSGILYEQYF
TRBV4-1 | CASSQKPDHPGTQYF
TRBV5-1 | CASSLGPSGDQPQHF
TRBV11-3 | CASSSTGTSGIGEQFF
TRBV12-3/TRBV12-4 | CASSPSSGELFF
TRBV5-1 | CASSGTSSYEQYF
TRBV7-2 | CASSLRASGSYEQFF
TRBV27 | CASSSLAGGTNEQFF
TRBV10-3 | CAISEVPGPYNEQFF
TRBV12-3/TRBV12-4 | CASGRRSGDTQYF
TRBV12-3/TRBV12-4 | CASRRQGTNTEAFF
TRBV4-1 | CASSQVHLAGGLDTQYF
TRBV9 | CASSPGGNEQFF